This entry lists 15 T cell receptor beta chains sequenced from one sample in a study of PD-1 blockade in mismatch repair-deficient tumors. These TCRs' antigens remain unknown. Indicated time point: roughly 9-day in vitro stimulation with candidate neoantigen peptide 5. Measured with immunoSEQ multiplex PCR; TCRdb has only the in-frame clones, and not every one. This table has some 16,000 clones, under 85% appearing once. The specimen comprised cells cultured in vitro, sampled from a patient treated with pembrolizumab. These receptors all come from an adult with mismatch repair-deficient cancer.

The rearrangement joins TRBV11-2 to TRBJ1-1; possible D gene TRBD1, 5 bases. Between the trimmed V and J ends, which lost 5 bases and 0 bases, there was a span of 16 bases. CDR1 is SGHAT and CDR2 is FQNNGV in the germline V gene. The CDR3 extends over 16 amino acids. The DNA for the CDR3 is TGTGCCAGCAGCCAGGGTTTGGGGGTAATGAACACTGAAGCTTTCTTT. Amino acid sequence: CASSQGLGVMNTEAFF.

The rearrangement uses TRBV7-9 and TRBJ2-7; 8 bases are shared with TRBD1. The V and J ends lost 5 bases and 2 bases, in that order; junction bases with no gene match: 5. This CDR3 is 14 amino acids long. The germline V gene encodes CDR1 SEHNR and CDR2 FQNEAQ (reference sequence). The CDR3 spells CASSPVGQAYEQYF. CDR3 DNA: TGTGCCAGCAGCCCGGTGGGACAGGCCTACGAGCAGTACTTC.

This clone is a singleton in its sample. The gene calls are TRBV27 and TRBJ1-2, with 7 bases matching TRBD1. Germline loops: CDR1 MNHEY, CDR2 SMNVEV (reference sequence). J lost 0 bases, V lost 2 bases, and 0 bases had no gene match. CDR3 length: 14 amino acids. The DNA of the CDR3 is TGTGCCAGCAGTTTAGGGACAGCTAACTATGGCTACACCTTC. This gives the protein CASSLGTANYGYTF.

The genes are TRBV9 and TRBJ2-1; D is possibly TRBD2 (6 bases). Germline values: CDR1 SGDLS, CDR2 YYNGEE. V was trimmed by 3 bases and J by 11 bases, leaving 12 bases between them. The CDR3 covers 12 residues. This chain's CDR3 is CASSGGGTQQFF. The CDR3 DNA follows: TGTGCCAGCAGCGGCGGAGGGACCCAGCAGTTCTTC. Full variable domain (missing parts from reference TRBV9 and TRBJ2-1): DSGVTQTPKHLITATGQRVTLRCSPRSGDLSVYWYQQSLDQGLQFLIQYYNGEERAKGNILERFSAQQFPDLHSELNLSSLELGDSALYFCASSGGGTQQFFGPGTRLTVL.

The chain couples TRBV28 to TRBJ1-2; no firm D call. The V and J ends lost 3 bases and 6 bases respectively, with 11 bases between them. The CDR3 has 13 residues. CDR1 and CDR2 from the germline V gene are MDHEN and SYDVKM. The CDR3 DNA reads TGTGCCAGCAGTTTGATTGGTGAAGATGGCTACACCTTC. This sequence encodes CASSLIGEDGYTF.

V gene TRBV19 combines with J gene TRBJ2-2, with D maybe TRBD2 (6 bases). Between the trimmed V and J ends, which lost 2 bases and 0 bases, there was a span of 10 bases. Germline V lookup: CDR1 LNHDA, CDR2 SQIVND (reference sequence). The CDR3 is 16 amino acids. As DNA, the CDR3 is TGTGCCAGTAGTATACGGGCGGGGTCGAACACCGGGGAGCTGTTTTTT. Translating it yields CASSIRAGSNTGELFF.

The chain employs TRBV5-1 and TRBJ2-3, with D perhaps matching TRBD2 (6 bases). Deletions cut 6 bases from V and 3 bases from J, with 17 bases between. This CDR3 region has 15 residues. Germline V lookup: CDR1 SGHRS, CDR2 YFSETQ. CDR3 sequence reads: CASKGTQESTDTQYF. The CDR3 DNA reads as TGCGCCAGCAAGGGGACTCAGGAGAGTACAGATACGCAGTATTTT.

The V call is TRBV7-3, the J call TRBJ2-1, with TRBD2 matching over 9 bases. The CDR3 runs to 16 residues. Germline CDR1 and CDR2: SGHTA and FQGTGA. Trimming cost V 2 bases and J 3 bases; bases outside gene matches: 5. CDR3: CASSLGGSGSYNEQFF. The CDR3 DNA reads TGTGCCAGCAGCTTAGGTGGTAGCGGGAGCTACAATGAGCAGTTCTTC.

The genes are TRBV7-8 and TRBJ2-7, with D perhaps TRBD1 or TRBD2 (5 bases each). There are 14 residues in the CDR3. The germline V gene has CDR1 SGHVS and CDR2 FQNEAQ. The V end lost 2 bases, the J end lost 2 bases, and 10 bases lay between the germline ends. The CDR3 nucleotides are TGTGCCAGCAGCTTACGTCAGGGACCCTACGAGCAGTACTTC. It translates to CASSLRQGPYEQYF.

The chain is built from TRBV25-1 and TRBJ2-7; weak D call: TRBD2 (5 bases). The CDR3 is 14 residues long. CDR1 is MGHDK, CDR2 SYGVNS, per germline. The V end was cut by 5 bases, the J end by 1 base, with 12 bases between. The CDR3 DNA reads TGTGCCAGCAGTCTCCGGGGAGCATCCTACGAGCAGTACTTC. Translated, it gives CASSLRGASYEQYF.

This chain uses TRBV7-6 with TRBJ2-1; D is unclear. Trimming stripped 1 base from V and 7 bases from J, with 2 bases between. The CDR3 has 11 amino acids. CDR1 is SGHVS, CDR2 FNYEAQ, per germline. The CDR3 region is CASSLGNEQFF. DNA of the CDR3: TGTGCCAGCAGCTTAGGGAATGAGCAGTTCTTC.

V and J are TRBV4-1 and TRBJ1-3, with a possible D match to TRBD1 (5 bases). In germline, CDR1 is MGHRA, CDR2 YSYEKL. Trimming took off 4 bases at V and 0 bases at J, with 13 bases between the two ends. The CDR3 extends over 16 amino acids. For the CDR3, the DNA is TGCGCCAGCAGCCTTCCGGGACGGAGCTCTGGAAACACCATATATTTT. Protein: CASSLPGRSSGNTIYF.

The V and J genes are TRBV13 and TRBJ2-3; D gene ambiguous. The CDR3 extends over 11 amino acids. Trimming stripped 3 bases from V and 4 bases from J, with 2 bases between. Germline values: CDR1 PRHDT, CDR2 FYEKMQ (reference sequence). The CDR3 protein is CASSFSDTQYF. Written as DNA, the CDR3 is TGTGCCAGCAGCTTCTCAGATACGCAGTATTTT.

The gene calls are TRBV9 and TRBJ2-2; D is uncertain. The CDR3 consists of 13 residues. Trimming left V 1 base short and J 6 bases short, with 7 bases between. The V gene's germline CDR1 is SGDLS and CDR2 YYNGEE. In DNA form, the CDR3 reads TGTGCCAGCAGCGTACTCAGCCCCGGGGAGCTGTTTTTT. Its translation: CASSVLSPGELFF.

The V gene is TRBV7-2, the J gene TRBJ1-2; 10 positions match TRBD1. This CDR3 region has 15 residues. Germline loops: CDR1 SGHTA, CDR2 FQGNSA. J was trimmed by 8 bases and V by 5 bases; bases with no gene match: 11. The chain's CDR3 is CASSHGTGAQEGYTF. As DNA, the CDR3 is TGTGCCAGCAGCCACGGGACAGGGGCGCAGGAGGGCTACACCTTC.